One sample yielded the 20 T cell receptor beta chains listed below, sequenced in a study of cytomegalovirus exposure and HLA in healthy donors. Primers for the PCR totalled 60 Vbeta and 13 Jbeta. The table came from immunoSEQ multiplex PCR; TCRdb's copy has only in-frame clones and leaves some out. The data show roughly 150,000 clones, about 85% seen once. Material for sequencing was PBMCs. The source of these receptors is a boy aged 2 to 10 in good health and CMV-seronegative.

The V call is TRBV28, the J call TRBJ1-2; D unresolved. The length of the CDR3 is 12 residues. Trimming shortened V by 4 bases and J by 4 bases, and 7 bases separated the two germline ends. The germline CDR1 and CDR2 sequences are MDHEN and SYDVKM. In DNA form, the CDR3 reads TGTGCCAGCAGTTGGGAGGGCTATGGCTACACCTTC. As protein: CASSWEGYGYTF.

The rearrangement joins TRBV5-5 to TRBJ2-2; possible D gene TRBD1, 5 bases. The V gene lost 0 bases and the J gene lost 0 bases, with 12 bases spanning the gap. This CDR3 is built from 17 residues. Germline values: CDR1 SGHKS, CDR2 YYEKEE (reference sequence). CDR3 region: CASSLALRAANTGELFF. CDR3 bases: TGTGCCAGCAGCTTGGCCCTCAGGGCAGCGAACACCGGGGAGCTGTTTTTT.

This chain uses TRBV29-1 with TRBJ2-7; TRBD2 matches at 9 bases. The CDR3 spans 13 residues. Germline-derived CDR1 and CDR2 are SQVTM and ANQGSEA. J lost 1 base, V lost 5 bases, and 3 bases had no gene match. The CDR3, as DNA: TGCAGCGTTATAGCGGGAGCGTCCTACGAGCAGTACTTC. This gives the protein CSVIAGASYEQYF.

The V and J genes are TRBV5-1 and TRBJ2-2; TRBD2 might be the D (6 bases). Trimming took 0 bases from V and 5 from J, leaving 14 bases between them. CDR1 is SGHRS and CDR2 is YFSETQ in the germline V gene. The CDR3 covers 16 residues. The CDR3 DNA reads TGCGCCAGCAGCTTGGTGCCGGGAGTAGGTACCGGGGAGCTGTTTTTT. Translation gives CASSLVPGVGTGELFF. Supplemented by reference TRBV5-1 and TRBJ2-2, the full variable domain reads KAGVTQTPRYLIKTRGQQVTLSCSPISGHRSVSWYQQTPGQGLQFLFEYFSETQRNKGNFPGRFSGRQFSNSRSEMNVSTLELGDSALYLCASSLVPGVGTGELFFGEGSRLTVL.

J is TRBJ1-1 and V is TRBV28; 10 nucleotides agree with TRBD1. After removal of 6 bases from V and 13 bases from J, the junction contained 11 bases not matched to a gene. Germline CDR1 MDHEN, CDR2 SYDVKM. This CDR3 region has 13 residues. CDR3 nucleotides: TGTGCCAGCAGCCTATCTCCGGGACAGGGGATTTTCTTT. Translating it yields CASSLSPGQGIFF.

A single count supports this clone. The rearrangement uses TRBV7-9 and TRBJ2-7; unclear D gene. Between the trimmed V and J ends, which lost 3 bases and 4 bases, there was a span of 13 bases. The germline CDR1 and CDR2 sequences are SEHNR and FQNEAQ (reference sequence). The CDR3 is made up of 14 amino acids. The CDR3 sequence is CASSFEFSPYEQYF. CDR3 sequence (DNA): TGTGCCAGCAGCTTCGAGTTTTCCCCTTACGAGCAGTACTTC.

In DNA form, the CDR3 reads TGTGCCAGCAGCTTGGCGGCGTGGGGCAGGGCTATGGGCTCACCCCTCCACTTT. This translates into CASSLAAWGRAMGSPLHF. The V call is TRBV5-4, the J call TRBJ1-6; D is perhaps TRBD1 (5 bases). V was trimmed by 0 bases and J by 10 bases, leaving 23 bases between them. The CDR3 is 18 residues long. The V gene's germline CDR1 is SGHNT and CDR2 YYREEE (reference sequence).

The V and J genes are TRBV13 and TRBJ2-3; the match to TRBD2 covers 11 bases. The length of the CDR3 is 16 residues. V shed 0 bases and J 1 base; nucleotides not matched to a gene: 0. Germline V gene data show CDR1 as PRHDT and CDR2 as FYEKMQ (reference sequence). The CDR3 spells CASSLGGLAGTDTQYF. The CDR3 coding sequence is TGTGCCAGCAGCTTAGGGGGACTAGCGGGCACAGATACGCAGTATTTT.

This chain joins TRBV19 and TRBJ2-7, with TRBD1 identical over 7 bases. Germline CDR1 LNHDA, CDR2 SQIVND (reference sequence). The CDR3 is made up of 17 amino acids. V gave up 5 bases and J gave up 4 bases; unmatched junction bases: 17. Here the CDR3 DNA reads TGTGCCAGTAGTGTCCAGATTTACAGGGGTTCCCCTTACGAGCAGTACTTC. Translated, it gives CASSVQIYRGSPYEQYF.

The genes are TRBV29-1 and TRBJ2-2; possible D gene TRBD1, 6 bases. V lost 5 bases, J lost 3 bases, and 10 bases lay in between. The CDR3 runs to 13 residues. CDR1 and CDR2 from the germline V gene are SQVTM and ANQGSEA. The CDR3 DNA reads TGCAGCGTTAACAGGGCTGACACCGGGGAGCTGTTTTTT. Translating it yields CSVNRADTGELFF.

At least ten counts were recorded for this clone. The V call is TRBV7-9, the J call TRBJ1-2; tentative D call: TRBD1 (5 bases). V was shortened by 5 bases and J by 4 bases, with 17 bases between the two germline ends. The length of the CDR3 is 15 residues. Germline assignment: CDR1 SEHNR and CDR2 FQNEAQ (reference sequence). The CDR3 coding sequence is TGTGCCAGCAGCCGGGACGGAGGGGTTTCCTATGGCTACACCTTC. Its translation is CASSRDGGVSYGYTF.

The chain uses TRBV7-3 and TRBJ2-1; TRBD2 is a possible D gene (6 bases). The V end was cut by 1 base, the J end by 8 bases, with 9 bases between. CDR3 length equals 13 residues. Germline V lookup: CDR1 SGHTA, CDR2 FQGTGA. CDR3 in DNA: TGTGCCAGCAGCTTAAGCGGAGGGGATGAGCAGTTCTTC. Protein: CASSLSGGDEQFF.

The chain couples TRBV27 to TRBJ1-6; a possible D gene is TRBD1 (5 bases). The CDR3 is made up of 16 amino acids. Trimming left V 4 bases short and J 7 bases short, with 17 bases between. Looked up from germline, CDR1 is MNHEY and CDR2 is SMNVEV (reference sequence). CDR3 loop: CASSYGRGRLNSPLHF. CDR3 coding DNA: TGTGCCAGCAGTTATGGACGGGGGAGGTTGAATTCACCCCTCCACTTT.

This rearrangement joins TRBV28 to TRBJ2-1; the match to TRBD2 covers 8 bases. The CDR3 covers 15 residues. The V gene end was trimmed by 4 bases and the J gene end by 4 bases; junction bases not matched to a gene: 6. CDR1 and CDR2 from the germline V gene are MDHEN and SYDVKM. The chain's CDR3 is CASSSTSARYNEQFF. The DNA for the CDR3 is TGTGCCAGCAGTTCGACTAGCGCGAGATACAATGAGCAGTTCTTC. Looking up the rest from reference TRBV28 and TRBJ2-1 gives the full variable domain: DVKVTQSSRYLVKRTGEKVFLECVQDMDHENMFWYRQDPGLGLRLIYFSYDVKMKEKGDIPEGYSVSREKKERFSLILESASTNQTSMYLCASSSTSARYNEQFFGPGTRLTVL.

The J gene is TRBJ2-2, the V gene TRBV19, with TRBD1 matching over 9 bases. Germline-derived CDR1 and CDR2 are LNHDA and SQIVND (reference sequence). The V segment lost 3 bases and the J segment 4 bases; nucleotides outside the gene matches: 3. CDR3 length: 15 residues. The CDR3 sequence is CASSIRGQGTGELFF. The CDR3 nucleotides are TGTGCCAGTAGTATCCGGGGACAGGGCACCGGGGAGCTGTTTTTT. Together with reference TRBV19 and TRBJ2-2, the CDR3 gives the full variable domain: DGGITQSPKYLFRKEGQNVTLSCEQNLNHDAMYWYRQDPGQGLRLIYYSQIVNDFQKGDIAEGYSVSREKKESFPLTVTSAQKNPTAFYLCASSIRGQGTGELFFGEGSRLTVL.

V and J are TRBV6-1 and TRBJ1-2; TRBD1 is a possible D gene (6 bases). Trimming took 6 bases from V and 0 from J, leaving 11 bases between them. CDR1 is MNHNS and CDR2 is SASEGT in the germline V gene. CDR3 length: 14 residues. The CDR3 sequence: CASRRGGSNYGYTF. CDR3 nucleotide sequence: TGTGCCAGCAGGAGAGGGGGATCTAACTATGGCTACACCTTC.

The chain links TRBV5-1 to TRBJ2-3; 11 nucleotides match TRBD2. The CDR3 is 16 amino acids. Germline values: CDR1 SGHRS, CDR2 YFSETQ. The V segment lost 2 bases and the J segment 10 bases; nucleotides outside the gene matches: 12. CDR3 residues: CASSFTSGRSRNPQYF. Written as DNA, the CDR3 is TGCGCCAGCAGCTTCACTAGCGGGAGATCCCGTAATCCGCAGTATTTT. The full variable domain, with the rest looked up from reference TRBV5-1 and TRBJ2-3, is KAGVTQTPRYLIKTRGQQVTLSCSPISGHRSVSWYQQTPGQGLQFLFEYFSETQRNKGNFPGRFSGRQFSNSRSEMNVSTLELGDSALYLCASSFTSGRSRNPQYFGPGTRLTVL.

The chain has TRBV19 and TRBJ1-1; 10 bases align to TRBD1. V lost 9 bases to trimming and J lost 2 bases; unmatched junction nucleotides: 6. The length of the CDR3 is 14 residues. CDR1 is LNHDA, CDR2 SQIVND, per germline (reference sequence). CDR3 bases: TGTGCCAGCCTGGACAGGGGGTATAACACTGAAGCTTTCTTT. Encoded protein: CASLDRGYNTEAFF.

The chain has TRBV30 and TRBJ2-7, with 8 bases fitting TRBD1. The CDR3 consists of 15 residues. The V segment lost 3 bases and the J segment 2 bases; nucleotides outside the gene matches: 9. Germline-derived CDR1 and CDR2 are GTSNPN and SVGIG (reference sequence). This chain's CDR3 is CAWSPPGQATYEQYV. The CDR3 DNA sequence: TGTGCCTGGAGCCCCCCGGGACAGGCAACCTACGAGCAGTACGTC.

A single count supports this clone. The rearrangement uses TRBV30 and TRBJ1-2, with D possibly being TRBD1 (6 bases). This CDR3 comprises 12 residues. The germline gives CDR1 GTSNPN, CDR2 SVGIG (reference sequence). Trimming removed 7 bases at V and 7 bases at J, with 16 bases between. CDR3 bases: TGTGCCTCCTCAACAGGGTCGGGTGGCTACACCTTC. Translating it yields CASSTGSGGYTF.